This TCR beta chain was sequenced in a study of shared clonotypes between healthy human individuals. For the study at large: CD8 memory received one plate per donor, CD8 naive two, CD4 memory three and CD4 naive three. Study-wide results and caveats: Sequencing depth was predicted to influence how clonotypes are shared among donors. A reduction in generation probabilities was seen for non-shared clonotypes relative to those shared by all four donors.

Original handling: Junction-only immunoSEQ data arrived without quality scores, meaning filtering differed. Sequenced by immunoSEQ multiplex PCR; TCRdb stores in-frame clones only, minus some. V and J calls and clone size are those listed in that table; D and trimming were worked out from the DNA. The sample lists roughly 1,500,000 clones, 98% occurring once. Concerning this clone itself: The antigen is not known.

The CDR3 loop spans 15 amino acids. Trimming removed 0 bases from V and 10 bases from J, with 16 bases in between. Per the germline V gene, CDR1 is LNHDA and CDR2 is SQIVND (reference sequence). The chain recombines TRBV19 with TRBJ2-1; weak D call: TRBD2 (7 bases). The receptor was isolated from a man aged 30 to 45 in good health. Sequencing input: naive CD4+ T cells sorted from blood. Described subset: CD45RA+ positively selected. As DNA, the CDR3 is TGTGCCAGTAGTATAGATCTGGGGGCAGCGGGGGAGCAGTTCTTC. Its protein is CASSIDLGAAGEQFF.